These 26 T cell receptor beta chains came from one sample sequenced in a study of blood T cell repertoires in COVID-19. Profiled with immunoSEQ multiplex PCR; TCRdb holds only in-frame clones, not every one. The table has more than 200,000 clones, about 93% seen once. Input material: PBMCs or T cells enriched from blood (not recorded which). The source is a woman aged 18-29 years who had recovered from COVID-19.

In DNA form, the CDR3 reads TGTGCCAGCAGTATACCCGGCTGGGGACAGGGGGCCGGGGGCACTGAAGCTTTCTTT. Its protein is CASSIPGWGQGAGGTEAFF. The chain combines TRBV28 with TRBJ1-1; 12 bases line up with TRBD1. CDR1 is MDHEN and CDR2 is SYDVKM in the germline V gene. The CDR3 spans 19 residues. The V gene end was trimmed by 5 bases and the J gene end by 4 bases; junction bases not matched to a gene: 17.

This chain joins TRBV7-9 and TRBJ2-2; 9 positions match TRBD1. The J segment lost 1 base and the V segment lost 5 bases, leaving 5 bases of the junction unmatched. The CDR3 is 16 residues long. Per germline, CDR1 SEHNR and CDR2 FQNEAQ (reference sequence). CDR3 loop: CASSKPGQGNTGELFF. The CDR3 nucleotides are TGTGCCAGCAGCAAACCGGGACAGGGGAACACCGGGGAGCTGTTTTTT.

The genes are TRBV18 and TRBJ1-1; 8 positions agree with TRBD1. Germline loops: CDR1 KGHSH, CDR2 LQKENI. The V segment lost 1 base and the J segment 3 bases; nucleotides outside the gene matches: 4. CDR3 length equals 15 residues. CDR3 loop: CASSPRTGSHTEAFF. For the CDR3, the DNA is TGTGCCAGCTCACCACGGACAGGGAGCCACACTGAAGCTTTCTTT.

The rearrangement joins TRBV7-9 to TRBJ2-3, with TRBD2 matching over 7 bases. The CDR3 runs 17 residues. The germline gives CDR1 SEHNR, CDR2 FQNEAQ (reference sequence). Trimming cost V 3 bases and J 5 bases; bases outside gene matches: 14. CDR3 amino acids: CASSFKTSAGVGDTQYF. CDR3 nucleotide sequence: TGTGCCAGCAGCTTTAAAACCTCGGCGGGAGTGGGAGATACGCAGTATTTT.

V usage is TRBV29-1 and J usage is TRBJ1-2; weak D call: TRBD1 (5 bases). The CDR3 extends over 13 amino acids. Germline V lookup: CDR1 SQVTM, CDR2 ANQGSEA. The V end was cut by 0 bases, the J end by 5 bases, with 10 bases between. CDR3 amino acids: CSVEDGGWYGYTF. DNA of the CDR3: TGCAGCGTTGAAGACGGGGGATGGTATGGCTACACCTTC.

The chain recombines TRBV2 with TRBJ2-1; 9 bases match TRBD2. The V gene's germline CDR1 is SNHLY and CDR2 FYNNEI. The CDR3 consists of 16 residues. V lost 6 bases to trimming and J lost 4 bases; unmatched junction nucleotides: 10. The CDR3 reads CASSPPERGDYNEQFF. Here the CDR3 DNA reads TGTGCCAGCAGCCCCCCCGAGCGGGGGGATTACAATGAGCAGTTCTTC.

The J gene is TRBJ1-2, the V gene TRBV6-5, with D hard to call. Germline CDR1 MNHEY, CDR2 SVGAGI. This CDR3 has 10 amino acids. With 10 bases removed from V and 7 bases from J, the gap between germline ends came to 10 bases. The CDR3 here is CATTITGYTF. In DNA, the CDR3 is TGTGCCACGACTATCACTGGCTACACCTTC.

The rearrangement uses TRBV27 and TRBJ2-7; TRBD1 might be the D (7 bases). V was trimmed by 3 bases and J by 4 bases, leaving 10 bases between them. From germline, CDR1 is MNHEY and CDR2 SMNVEV (reference sequence). The CDR3 is 13 amino acids. This chain's CDR3 is CASSFGGQYEQYF. The CDR3 coding sequence is TGTGCCAGCAGTTTCGGGGGACAGTACGAGCAGTACTTC.

V gene TRBV5-1 combines with J gene TRBJ2-2, with 7 bases fitting TRBD1. The CDR3 covers 15 residues. V lost 2 bases, J lost 4 bases, and 5 bases stayed unmatched. Germline CDR1 SGHRS, CDR2 YFSETQ. CDR3 DNA: TGCGCCAGCAGCTTACAGGGGCTGGGCACCGGGGAGCTGTTTTTT. As protein: CASSLQGLGTGELFF.

The chain is built from TRBV28 and TRBJ2-7, with 8 nucleotides matching TRBD2. V lost 5 bases and J lost 3; bases outside the gene matches: 9. The CDR3 contains 15 residues. Germline assignment: CDR1 MDHEN and CDR2 SYDVKM. Here the CDR3 reads CASSAYAGGNYEQYF. The CDR3 nucleotides read TGTGCCAGCAGTGCATACGCGGGGGGTAACTACGAGCAGTACTTC. The variable domain in full, completed from reference TRBV28 and TRBJ2-7, reads DVKVTQSSRYLVKRTGEKVFLECVQDMDHENMFWYRQDPGLGLRLIYFSYDVKMKEKGDIPEGYSVSREKKERFSLILESASTNQTSMYLCASSAYAGGNYEQYFGPGTRLTVT.

V is TRBV3-1 (or the pseudogene TRBV3-2) and J is TRBJ2-5; TRBD2 agrees at 9 bases. This CDR3 is built from 16 residues. Germline V gene lookup returns CDR1 LGHDT and CDR2 YNNKEL (reference sequence). Trimming at V came to 3 bases and at J to 5 bases, leaving 10 bases not matched to a gene. The CDR3 region has the DNA TGTGCCAGCAGCCAGACGGCGGGAGGGGGTTCGGAGACCCAGTACTTC. It is translated as CASSQTAGGGSETQYF.

The rearrangement uses TRBV10-3 and TRBJ1-1; D gene uncertain. CDR3 length equals 15 residues. Germline V gene sequence: CDR1 ENHRY, CDR2 SYGVKD. V gave up 4 bases and J gave up 7 bases, with 19 bases separating them. DNA for the CDR3: TGTGCCATCAGTGGGAGAGAAGGTGTCCCGCGTGAAGCTTTCTTT. Translation gives CAISGREGVPREAFF.

The chain carries TRBV5-8 and TRBJ1-1; D call uncertain. The CDR3 spans 13 residues. Germline CDR1 reads SGHTS; CDR2 reads YDEGEE. Deletions cut 4 bases from V and 1 base from J, with 8 bases between. This CDR3 reads CASSPEGNTEAFF. The CDR3 region has the DNA TGTGCCAGCAGCCCCGAGGGGAACACTGAAGCTTTCTTT.

This sequence joins TRBV19 and TRBJ1-2; the D is unclear. Trimming took off 3 bases at V and 7 bases at J, with 12 bases between the two ends. This CDR3 is 13 amino acids long. Germline lookup yields CDR1 LNHDA and CDR2 SQIVND (reference sequence). The CDR3: CASSIRGPPGYTF. As DNA, the CDR3 is TGTGCCAGTAGTATCAGAGGGCCCCCTGGCTACACCTTC.

The chain links TRBV28 to TRBJ1-1, with 12 bases lining up with TRBD1. The V gene's germline CDR1 is MDHEN and CDR2 SYDVKM. Trimming cost V 1 base and J 2 bases; bases outside gene matches: 5. The CDR3 sequence is 17 residues long. In nucleotides, the CDR3 is TGTGCCAGCAGTTTATTACCGGGACAGGGGGCTAACACTGAAGCTTTCTTT. As protein: CASSLLPGQGANTEAFF.

This clone was observed once. CDR3 residues: CASSPSGNSYEQYF. In nucleotides, the CDR3 is TGTGCCAGCTCACCCTCCGGGAACTCCTACGAGCAGTACTTC. V and J are TRBV18 and TRBJ2-7, with a possible D match to TRBD2 (5 bases). V gave up 3 bases and J gave up 0 bases, with 9 bases separating them. The CDR3 runs to 14 residues. Germline V CDR1 and CDR2: KGHSH, LQKENI. Full variable domain (rest looked up from reference TRBV18 and TRBJ2-7): NAGVMQNPRHLVRRRGQEARLRCSPMKGHSHVYWYRQLPEEGLKFMVYLQKENIIDESGMPKERFSAEFPKEGPSILRIQQVVRGDSAAYFCASSPSGNSYEQYFGPGTRLTVT.

The CDR3 DNA sequence: TGTGCCAGCAGTTCCAGGGCTGACACTGAAGCTTTCTTT. Protein product: CASSSRADTEAFF. This chain joins TRBV2 and TRBJ1-1, with D maybe TRBD1 (5 bases). The CDR3 totals 13 residues. V lost 5 bases and J 3 bases, leaving 10 bases between the germline ends. Germline V gene lookup returns CDR1 SNHLY and CDR2 FYNNEI. Together with reference TRBV2 and TRBJ1-1, the CDR3 gives the full variable domain: EPEVTQTPSHQVTQMGQEVILRCVPISNHLYFYWYRQILGQKVEFLVSFYNNEISEKSEIFDDQFSVERPDGSNFTLKIRSTKLEDSAMYFCASSSRADTEAFFGQGTRLTVV.

The chain uses TRBV5-1 and TRBJ1-1; D gene unclear. CDR1 and CDR2 from the germline V gene are SGHRS and YFSETQ. The V and J ends lost 2 bases and 4 bases respectively, with 12 bases between them. The length of the CDR3 is 14 residues. The CDR3 nucleotides read TGCGCCAGCAGCTTAAATCCCGGTAGCACTGAAGCTTTCTTT. Translation gives CASSLNPGSTEAFF.

This clone appeared once. The rearrangement uses TRBV6-5 and TRBJ2-6, with D possibly matching TRBD2 (5 bases). The CDR3 spans 15 residues. Germline values: CDR1 MNHEY, CDR2 SVGAGI. Trimming shortened V by 7 bases and J by 4 bases, and 14 bases separated the two germline ends. CDR3 in amino acids: CASMRWGAGANVLTF. Written as DNA, the CDR3 is TGTGCCAGCATGAGGTGGGGAGCAGGGGCCAACGTCCTGACTTTC.

The chain recombines TRBV5-8 with TRBJ2-1, with 10 bases lining up with TRBD2. Germline lookup yields CDR1 SGHTS and CDR2 YDEGEE. J gave up 8 bases and V 4 bases, and 6 bases lay outside the gene matches. CDR3 length: 14 amino acids. The CDR3: CASSLAGVRDEQFF. The CDR3 DNA reads as TGTGCCAGCAGCCTAGCGGGAGTTCGAGATGAGCAGTTCTTC.

This chain joins TRBV2 and TRBJ1-1; D gene ambiguous. Per the germline V gene, CDR1 is SNHLY and CDR2 is FYNNEI. V dropped 6 bases and J dropped 0 bases, with 14 bases sitting between them. This CDR3 contains 15 residues. The CDR3 spells CASREREAMNTEAFF. CDR3 DNA sequence: TGTGCCAGCAGGGAAAGGGAGGCCATGAACACTGAAGCTTTCTTT.

V gene TRBV11-2 combines with J gene TRBJ2-5; a possible D gene is TRBD1 (6 bases). This CDR3 comprises 14 residues. Germline assignment: CDR1 SGHAT and CDR2 FQNNGV. Trimming stripped 5 bases from V and 2 bases from J, with 12 bases between. Here the CDR3 reads CASSHPTGQETQYF. DNA for the CDR3: TGTGCCAGCAGCCACCCGACAGGACAAGAGACCCAGTACTTC.

The DNA for the CDR3 is TGCGCCAGCAGCCAAACCGGGACTAGCACAGATACGCAGTATTTT. Translated: CASSQTGTSTDTQYF. The V gene is TRBV4-1, the J gene TRBJ2-3; D is perhaps TRBD2 (6 bases). V lost 2 bases, J lost 0 bases, and 9 bases lay in between. The germline gives CDR1 MGHRA, CDR2 YSYEKL. The CDR3 is 15 residues long.

This clone occurred once. V is TRBV4-3 and J is TRBJ2-2, with 8 bases aligning to TRBD1. The V segment lost 8 bases and the J segment 1 base; nucleotides outside the gene matches: 15. This CDR3 spans 18 amino acids. Looked up from germline, CDR1 is LGHNA and CDR2 is YSLEER. The DNA of the CDR3 is TGCGCCAGCTCCCGGGAATTATTGGGGACAGGGAACACCGGGGAGCTGTTTTTT. Residues: CASSRELLGTGNTGELFF.

In its sample, this clone was seen once. V and J are TRBV2 and TRBJ1-1, with TRBD1 matching over 7 bases. J gave up 2 bases and V 7 bases, and 4 bases lay outside the gene matches. Germline lookup yields CDR1 SNHLY and CDR2 FYNNEI. There are 13 residues in the CDR3. The CDR3 DNA sequence: TGTGCCAGCACCGGACAGGTAAACACTGAAGCTTTCTTT. Its protein product is CASTGQVNTEAFF.

The chain carries TRBV10-3 and TRBJ2-3; 12 bases line up with TRBD2. The ends lost 6 bases at V and 4 bases at J; junction bases unmatched: 14. Germline V gives CDR1 ENHRY, CDR2 SYGVKD. The CDR3 is 18 amino acids. The CDR3 here is CAISGGLAGGVQPDTQYF. CDR3 bases: TGTGCCATCAGCGGGGGGCTAGCGGGAGGGGTACAGCCAGATACGCAGTATTTT.